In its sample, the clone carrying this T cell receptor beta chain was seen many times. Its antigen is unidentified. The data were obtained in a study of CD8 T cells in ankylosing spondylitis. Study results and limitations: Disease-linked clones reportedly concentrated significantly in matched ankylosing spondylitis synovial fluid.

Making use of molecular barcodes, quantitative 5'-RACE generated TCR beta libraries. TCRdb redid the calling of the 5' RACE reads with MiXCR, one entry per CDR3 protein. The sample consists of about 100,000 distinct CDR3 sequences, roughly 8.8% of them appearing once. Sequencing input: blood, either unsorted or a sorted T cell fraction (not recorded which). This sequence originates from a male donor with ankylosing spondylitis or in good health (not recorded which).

This CDR3 reads CSVLSAWGGAFF. In DNA, the CDR3 is TGCAGCGTCCTCAGTGCCTGGGGAGGAGCTTTCTTT. The chain joins TRBV29-1 to TRBJ1-1; D uncertain. Trimming removed 6 bases at V and 10 bases at J, with 18 bases between. CDR3 length: 12 residues. Germline CDR1 reads SQVTM; CDR2 reads ANQGSEA.